The TCR beta chain described here comes from a study of blood T cell repertoires in COVID-19. Overall study context: Sources were T cells, B-cell-depleted T cells, or PBMCs; the material itself was cDNA or gDNA.

Authors' processing steps: Amplified reference gene primers provided the basis for estimating nucleated cell counts. Data came from immunoSEQ multiplex PCR; TCRdb stores just in-frame clones and leaves some out. D and trimming were read from the DNA, whereas the V and J calls and clone size are those reported in that table. The data show around 62,000 clones, roughly 90% seen once. Looked up from germline, CDR1 is MNHEY and CDR2 is SMNVEV (reference sequence). The CDR3 runs to 15 residues. V shed 3 bases, J shed 5 bases, and the junction held 6 bases outside the gene matches. The TCR comes from a human donor in a cohort sampled during active COVID-19. The source material was peripheral blood. The chain uses TRBV27 and TRBJ1-2; 10 positions match TRBD1. For the CDR3, the DNA is TGTGCCAGCAGTTTCAGGACAGGGGGATCTTATGGCTACACCTTC. This encodes CASSFRTGGSYGYTF.